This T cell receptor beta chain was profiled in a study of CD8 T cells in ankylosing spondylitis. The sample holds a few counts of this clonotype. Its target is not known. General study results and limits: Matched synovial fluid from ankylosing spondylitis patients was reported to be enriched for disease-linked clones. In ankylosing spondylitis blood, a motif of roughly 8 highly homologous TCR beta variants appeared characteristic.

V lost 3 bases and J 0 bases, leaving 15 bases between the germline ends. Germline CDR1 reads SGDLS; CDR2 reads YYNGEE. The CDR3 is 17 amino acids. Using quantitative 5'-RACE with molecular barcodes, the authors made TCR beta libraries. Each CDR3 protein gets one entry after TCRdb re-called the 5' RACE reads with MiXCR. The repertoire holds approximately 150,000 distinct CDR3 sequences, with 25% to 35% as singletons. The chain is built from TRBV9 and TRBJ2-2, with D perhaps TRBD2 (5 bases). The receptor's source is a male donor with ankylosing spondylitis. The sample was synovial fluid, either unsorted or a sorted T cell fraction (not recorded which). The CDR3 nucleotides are TGTGCCAGCAGCGCCCGGGGTAGCCTGGCGAACACCGGGGAGCTGTTTTTT. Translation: CASSARGSLANTGELFF.